A selection of T cell receptor beta chains follows, all from one sample in a study of blood T cell repertoires in COVID-19. Clones were sequenced by immunoSEQ multiplex PCR, and TCRdb holds only the in-frame ones, with some missing. The sample contains about 100,000 clones, around 92% of which appear only once. The source material was peripheral blood. These receptors all stem from a man aged 18 to 35 with acute or convalescent COVID-19. CDR3s include the opening cysteine and the closing phenylalanine or tryptophan. A D gene is named only where the DNA matches it firmly. Rows may omit the clone size; those that give it use once, few, many or a size class.

V,length,J,D,size,CDR3,DNA
TRBV5-5,15,TRBJ1-5,-,few,CASSLDSSVNQPQHF,TGTGCCAGCAGCTTGGATAGCAGCGTCAATCAGCCCCAGCATTTT
TRBV3-1/TRBV3-2,13,TRBJ1-3,-,once,CASSQSRGNTIYF,TGTGCCAGCAGCCAATCTCGGGGAAACACCATATATTTT
TRBV6-5,14,TRBJ1-5,TRBD1,-,CASSWTGVNQPQHF,TGTGCCAGCAGCTGGACAGGGGTTAATCAGCCCCAGCATTTT
TRBV3-1/TRBV3-2,15,TRBJ1-2,-,-,CASSQDHSANYGYTF,TGTGCCAGCAGCCAAGATCATAGTGCTAACTATGGCTACACCTTC
TRBV6-1,14,TRBJ1-2,TRBD1,-,CASSESGQRYGYTF,TGTGCCAGCAGTGAATCGGGACAGCGATATGGCTACACCTTC
TRBV5-4,15,TRBJ2-3,TRBD2,-,CASSPPGLATDTQYF,TGTGCCAGCAGCCCTCCGGGACTAGCGACAGATACGCAGTATTTT
TRBV18,17,TRBJ2-7,TRBD2,-,CASSPDPLAGGAYEQYF,TGTGCCAGCTCCCCAGACCCTCTAGCGGGAGGGGCCTACGAGCAGTACTTC
TRBV30,16,TRBJ1-4,TRBD1,-,CAWRGLRDRDNEKLFF,TGTGCCTGGAGGGGCCTGCGGGACAGGGACAATGAAAAACTGTTTTTT
TRBV5-1,16,TRBJ1-2,TRBD1,few,CASSLDTGTGAGGYTF,TGCGCCAGCAGCTTGGATACCGGGACAGGGGCAGGTGGCTACACCTTC
TRBV2,14,TRBJ1-5,-,-,CASSEEQPNQPQHF,TGTGCCAGCAGTGAGGAGCAGCCTAATCAGCCCCAGCATTTT
TRBV7-6,16,TRBJ2-1,-,-,CASSLARPSSYNEQFF,TGTGCCAGCAGCTTAGCGCGGCCGAGCTCCTACAATGAGCAGTTCTTC
TRBV5-1,16,TRBJ2-3,TRBD2,-,CASSYGRGWSTDTQYF,TGCGCCAGCAGCTACGGGAGGGGGTGGAGCACAGATACGCAGTATTTT
TRBV5-4,14,TRBJ1-1,-,-,CASSSDTANTEAFF,TGTGCCAGCAGCTCGGACACGGCGAACACTGAAGCTTTCTTT
TRBV5-1,15,TRBJ2-7,TRBD1,-,CASSPPGQGFYEQYF,TGCGCCAGCAGCCCCCCGGGACAGGGGTTCTACGAGCAGTACTTC
TRBV7-9,14,TRBJ1-2,-,-,CASSLDRESYGYTF,TGTGCCAGCAGCTTAGACAGGGAATCCTATGGCTACACCTTC
TRBV3-1/TRBV3-2,15,TRBJ1-2,-,-,CASSQDPDSLYGYTF,TGTGCCAGCAGCCAAGACCCGGACAGTTTATATGGCTACACCTTC
TRBV2,14,TRBJ2-7,TRBD1,-,CASIGGQGGYEQYF,TGTGCCAGCATCGGGGGACAGGGGGGCTACGAGCAGTACTTC